Listed below are T cell receptor beta chains from one sample, sequenced in a study of blood T cell repertoires in COVID-19. Some clones are missing from TCRdb's copy, which holds only in-frame ones; the method was immunoSEQ multiplex PCR. The sample holds roughly 220,000 clones; 65% to 90% are singletons and the top ten take 4.5% to 7.5%. Sequenced: peripheral blood. Receptors originate from an elderly man with acute or convalescent COVID-19. Each CDR3 is given without its conserved first and last residue. Fields, in order: clone size, V gene, CDR3 protein. Size is omitted from some rows. Given values are once, few, many or a class for expanded clones.

clone size: few
V gene: TRBV5-1
CDR3 protein: ASSLVPGGPPGELF

clone size: -
V gene: TRBV30
CDR3 protein: AWSQALSNTEAF

clone size: -
V gene: TRBV6-5
CDR3 protein: ASSYTGTGSSEAF

clone size: -
V gene: TRBV2
CDR3 protein: ASSDSQGSYSPLH

clone size: -
V gene: TRBV5-4
CDR3 protein: ASSGSGRNTGELF

clone size: -
V gene: TRBV10-3
CDR3 protein: AITTGSGELF

clone size: -
V gene: TRBV6-4
CDR3 protein: AGAEDGGTEAF

clone size: -
V gene: TRBV7-2
CDR3 protein: ASSRSTGSRSTDTQY

clone size: -
V gene: TRBV3-1/TRBV3-2
CDR3 protein: ASSRTGYQPQH

clone size: -
V gene: TRBV29-1
CDR3 protein: SARTGVGEQY

clone size: -
V gene: TRBV27
CDR3 protein: ASSLPGSLPNEQF

clone size: once
V gene: TRBV5-5
CDR3 protein: ASSWMTGLNEKLF

clone size: once
V gene: TRBV29-1
CDR3 protein: SVDGRAGNEQF

clone size: -
V gene: TRBV5-4
CDR3 protein: ASSLLRGESAEAF

clone size: -
V gene: TRBV5-8
CDR3 protein: ASSHITVGARGEQF

clone size: -
V gene: TRBV7-8
CDR3 protein: ASSLVPAGEQF

clone size: -
V gene: TRBV10-3
CDR3 protein: AISESPDYGYT

clone size: -
V gene: TRBV19
CDR3 protein: ASTIDEGYGYT

clone size: -
V gene: TRBV18
CDR3 protein: ASSPPGQGFGNTEAF

clone size: -
V gene: TRBV30
CDR3 protein: AWSFGAGGDTQY

clone size: -
V gene: TRBV4-3
CDR3 protein: ASSPHGAGDVRGTDTQY

clone size: -
V gene: TRBV11-2
CDR3 protein: ASSLIGGLSPGYT

clone size: -
V gene: TRBV3-1/TRBV3-2
CDR3 protein: ASSQTGTGNEKLF

clone size: -
V gene: TRBV6-5
CDR3 protein: ASSYSAGVGTDTQY

clone size: -
V gene: TRBV4-1
CDR3 protein: ASSPRLAGGPHEQF

clone size: -
V gene: TRBV27
CDR3 protein: ASSPLRETYNEQF

clone size: once
V gene: TRBV19
CDR3 protein: ASSGTGSYEQY

clone size: -
V gene: TRBV18
CDR3 protein: ASSPGLSTDTQY

clone size: -
V gene: TRBV7-2
CDR3 protein: ASSLFPTSGRNTGELF

clone size: -
V gene: TRBV24-1
CDR3 protein: ATSDRSNQPQH

clone size: -
V gene: TRBV19
CDR3 protein: ASSIRETQY

clone size: -
V gene: TRBV9
CDR3 protein: ASSSGQGGDTGELF

clone size: few
V gene: TRBV7-9
CDR3 protein: ASSGEGSYNEQF

clone size: -
V gene: TRBV7-2
CDR3 protein: ASSLVWVGGNTGELF

clone size: -
V gene: TRBV10-3
CDR3 protein: AIRQGSHNSPLH

clone size: -
V gene: TRBV21-1
CDR3 protein: ASSNPGRVLYNEQF

clone size: -
V gene: TRBV29-1
CDR3 protein: SVINGELF

clone size: -
V gene: TRBV5-1
CDR3 protein: ASSLWGQSQETQY